The present T cell receptor (beta chain) was sequenced within a study of blood T cells in healthy people across ages. Trimming cost V 7 bases and J 2 bases, with 11 bases left between them. From germline, CDR1 is MNHEY and CDR2 SMNVEV (reference sequence). The CDR3 has 13 amino acids. Combining a sample-barcoded 5' primer with a J-beta primer mix, a second PCR ran for roughly 7 to 11 cycles. TCRdb re-called the 5' RACE reads with MiXCR, one entry per CDR3 protein. In the table there are about a million distinct CDR3 sequences, about 51% of which are singletons. V and J are TRBV27 and TRBJ2-5, with a weak D call TRBD2 (5 bases). The sequencing input was blood. The receptor was derived from a woman between 55 and 75 years old in good health. As DNA, the CDR3 is TGTGCCAGCAAGAACAGCGGTCAAGAGACCCAGTACTTC. It translates to CASKNSGQETQYF.